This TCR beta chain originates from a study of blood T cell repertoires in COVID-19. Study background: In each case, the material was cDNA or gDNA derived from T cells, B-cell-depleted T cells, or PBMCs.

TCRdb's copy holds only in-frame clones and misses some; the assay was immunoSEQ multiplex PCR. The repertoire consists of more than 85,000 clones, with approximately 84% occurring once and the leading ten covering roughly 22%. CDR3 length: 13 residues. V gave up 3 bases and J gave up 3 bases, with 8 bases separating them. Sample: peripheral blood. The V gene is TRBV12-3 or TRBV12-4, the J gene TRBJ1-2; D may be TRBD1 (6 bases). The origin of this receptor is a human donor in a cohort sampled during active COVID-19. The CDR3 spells CASSLRQDYGYTF. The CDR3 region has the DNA TGTGCCAGCAGTTTGAGACAGGACTATGGCTACACCTTC.